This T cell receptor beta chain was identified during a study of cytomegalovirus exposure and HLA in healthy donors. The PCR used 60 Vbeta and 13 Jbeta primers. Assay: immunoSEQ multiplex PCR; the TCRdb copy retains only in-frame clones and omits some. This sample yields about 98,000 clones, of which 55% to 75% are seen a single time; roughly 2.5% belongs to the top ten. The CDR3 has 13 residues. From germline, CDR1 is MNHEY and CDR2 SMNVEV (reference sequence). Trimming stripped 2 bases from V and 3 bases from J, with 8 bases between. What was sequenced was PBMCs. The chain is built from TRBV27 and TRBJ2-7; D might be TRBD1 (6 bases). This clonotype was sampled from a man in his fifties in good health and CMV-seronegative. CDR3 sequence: CASSLNRDYEQYF. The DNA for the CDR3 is TGTGCCAGCAGTTTAAACAGGGACTACGAGCAGTACTTC.